Shown below are 20 T cell receptor delta chains from a single sample sequenced in a study of Vδ1+ human thymocytes. Overall study results and limits: Highly polyclonal TRG and TRD repertoires with Gaussian CDR3 length distributions appeared in thymus.

RNA was extracted from the cells and then reverse transcribed. CDR3 amplicons came from multiplex PCR with pooled V-gene forward and constant-region reverse primers. TCRdb reanalysed the multiplex PCR reads with CATT. The sample records 20,000 to 25,000 delta-chain clones, more than 8% being singletons. What these receptors recognize is not known. The specimen was Vdelta1+ gamma-delta thymocytes from the thymus. Subset described: FACS-sorted CD3+ TCRalphabeta- TCRVdelta1+ TCRVdelta2- thymocytes. The receptor source for this set is a child less than two years old who had congenital heart surgery.

The sample holds a few counts of this clone. The chain links TRDV1 to TRDJ1; D ambiguous. The germline CDR1 and CDR2 sequences are TSWWSYY and QGS. The V and J ends lost 5 bases and 0 bases respectively, with 25 bases between them. This CDR3 is built from 19 residues. CDR3 region: CALGKGPRGVSPYTDKLIF. The CDR3 DNA is TGTGCTCTTGGGAAGGGGCCTCGAGGGGTCTCCCCTTACACCGATAAACTCATCTTT.

The J gene is TRDJ1, the V gene TRDV1, with 9 bases that match TRDD2. Germline CDR1 is TSWWSYY and CDR2 is QGS. Trimming cost V 4 bases and J 0 bases; bases outside gene matches: 18. The CDR3 loop spans 20 amino acids. The chain's CDR3 is CALGVAFLRGGIPYTDKLIF. The CDR3 DNA follows: TGTGCTCTTGGGGTCGCCTTCCTACGGGGTGGGATCCCGTACACCGATAAACTCATCTTT.

As regards this clone: Other DNA sequences in this specimen translate into the identical CDR3. This sequence joins TRDV2 and TRDJ1; possibly TRDD3 for D (6 bases). Trimming pared 7 bases from V and 0 bases from J, leaving 11 bases between. This CDR3 spans 13 amino acids. The germline gives CDR1 GEAIGNYY, CDR2 EKD. For the CDR3, the DNA is TGTGCCTGCGGGGACTGGGACACCGATAAACTCATCTTT. Translating gives CACGDWDTDKLIF.

The chain is built from TRDV1 and TRDJ1; D is unclear. Trimming removed 2 bases at V and 0 bases at J, with 22 bases between. CDR3 size: 19 residues. CDR1 is TSWWSYY, CDR2 QGS, per germline. The CDR3 nucleotides are TGTGCTCTTGGGGAAAGGCCCAATCTTCATACCGGGTACACCGATAAACTCATCTTT. Translation: CALGERPNLHTGYTDKLIF.

This clone was picked up a small number of times. V and J are TRDV1 and TRDJ1; 8 positions match TRDD3. The CDR3 consists of 19 residues. The junction had 13 bases not matched to a gene; V was cut back by 1 base and J by 0 bases. Germline V gene lookup returns CDR1 TSWWSYY and CDR2 QGS. The CDR3 reads CALGERARTGGFYTDKLIF. CDR3 DNA: TGTGCTCTTGGGGAACGGGCCCGTACTGGGGGTTTCTACACCGATAAACTCATCTTT.

This clone is labeled as medium-sized. The chain joins TRDV2 to TRDJ1, with D uncertain. CDR3 length equals 13 residues. Trimming left V 6 bases short and J 0 bases short, with 10 bases between. CDR1 and CDR2 (germline): GEAIGNYY, EKD. CDR3 residues: CACKGSYTDKLIF. The CDR3 bases are TGTGCCTGTAAGGGGTCGTACACCGATAAACTCATCTTT.

This clone showed up just a few times. This chain connects TRDV1 to TRDJ1; 7 bases are shared with TRDD3. CDR3 length: 21 residues. Looked up from germline, CDR1 is TSWWSYY and CDR2 is QGS. The J segment lost 7 bases and the V segment lost 4 bases, leaving 30 bases of the junction unmatched. CDR3 protein: CALGGQAPSETGDEGVGKLIF. CDR3 in DNA: TGTGCTCTTGGGGGACAGGCCCCCTCCGAGACTGGGGATGAGGGGGTTGGTAAACTCATCTTT.

This clone has only a few counts. The chain has TRDV1 and TRDJ1; TRDD3 matches 9 bases. V gave up 1 base and J gave up 0 bases; unmatched junction bases: 9. Germline-derived CDR1 and CDR2 are TSWWSYY and QGS. This CDR3 comprises 18 residues. The CDR3 protein is CALGEPTGLGEYTDKLIF. The CDR3 DNA reads as TGTGCTCTTGGGGAACCTACAGGACTGGGGGAATACACCGATAAACTCATCTTT.

The J gene is TRDJ1, the V gene TRDV1, with TRDD3 matching over 9 bases. Germline values: CDR1 TSWWSYY, CDR2 QGS. CDR3 length equals 19 residues. With V trimmed by 10 bases and J by 2 bases, 23 bases remained unmatched. The CDR3 sequence is CAPAWPPPLGDVSTDKLIF. DNA of the CDR3: TGTGCTCCTGCCTGGCCCCCCCCTCTGGGGGATGTTTCAACCGATAAACTCATCTTT.

As to this clone: The limits of the CDR3 on the DNA are not certain, so only TCRdb's listed CDR3 is given. The chain joins TRAV29/DV5 to TRDJ1; the D call of TRDD3 is as the table states it, not checked on the DNA. From its first to its last residue, the CDR3 has 25 amino acids. CDR1 and CDR2 from the germline V gene are NSMFDY and ISSIKDK. The CDR3 here is CSVLLCSKLFNLRGRGYYATDKLIF.

The table lists this clone with a few counts. This chain connects TRDV1 to TRDJ1, with 9 bases lining up with TRDD3. The germline CDR1 and CDR2 sequences are TSWWSYY and QGS. The CDR3 spans 21 residues. V shed 2 bases and J 0 bases; nucleotides not matched to a gene: 19. CDR3 amino acids: CALGEDLIPRWGYGNTDKLIF. The DNA for the CDR3 is TGTGCTCTTGGGGAAGACTTAATACCCCGCTGGGGATACGGAAACACCGATAAACTCATCTTT.

The chain links TRDV1 to TRDJ1; the match to TRDD3 covers 7 bases. The germline V gene has CDR1 TSWWSYY and CDR2 QGS. The CDR3 runs to 16 residues. V was pared by 2 bases and J by 7 bases, with 13 bases of the junction left unmatched. For the CDR3, the DNA is TGTGCTCTTGGGGAAATAGGCTGGGGGGTCAGGCGTAAACTCATCTTT. It specifies CALGEIGWGVRRKLIF.

This clone appeared a few times. V and J are TRDV1 and TRDJ1; TRDD3 matches at 8 bases. There are 20 residues in the CDR3. CDR1 TSWWSYY and CDR2 QGS come from the germline V gene. Trimming at V came to 3 bases and at J to 0 bases, leaving 18 bases not matched to a gene. The CDR3 nucleotides read TGTGCTCTTGGGGAGCCCAACAAACTAAGAAGGGGATACCACACCGATAAACTCATCTTT. Amino acid sequence: CALGEPNKLRRGYHTDKLIF.

The V call is TRDV1, the J call TRDJ1; D perhaps matches TRDD3 (6 bases). TCRdb gives no J gene; it was assigned here by matching the DNA to germline. The germline V and J ends were trimmed by 4 bases and 0 bases, with 33 bases remaining between them. There are 22 residues in the CDR3. Germline V gene sequence: CDR1 TSWWSYY, CDR2 QGS. CDR3 in amino acids: CALGGPYYSPGGLTSYTDKLIF. The CDR3 DNA reads TGTGCTCTTGGGGGGCCCTATTATTCCCCAGGGGGACTCACCTCGTACACCGATAAACTCATCTTT.

This clone showed up just a few times. The rearrangement joins TRDV1 to TRDJ1; D unclear. In germline, CDR1 is TSWWSYY, CDR2 QGS. CDR3 length equals 14 residues. Trimming took off 4 bases at V and 1 base at J, with 10 bases between the two ends. CDR3 nucleotide sequence: TGTGCTCTTGGGGGGCTTGATATCACCGATAAACTCATCTTT. Translation: CALGGLDITDKLIF.

The genes are TRDV1 and TRDJ1; weak D call: TRDD2 (6 bases). The CDR3 loop spans 19 amino acids. Trimming removed 1 base at V and 10 bases at J, with 31 bases between. CDR1 TSWWSYY and CDR2 QGS come from the germline V gene. The CDR3 DNA is TGTGCTCTTGGGGAACCCTATCCTACGTCCTTTACTGGAGTTGAGAGACTCATCTTT. Protein: CALGEPYPTSFTGVERLIF.

V usage is TRDV2 and J usage is TRDJ1, with 10 positions matching TRDD3. This CDR3 contains 12 residues. V shed 0 bases and J 12 bases; nucleotides not matched to a gene: 3. Looked up from germline, CDR1 is GEAIGNYY and CDR2 is EKD. The DNA for the CDR3 is TGTGCCTGTGACACCTGCTGGGGGATATTCATCTTT. Amino acid sequence: CACDTCWGIFIF.

The chain carries TRDV2 and TRDJ1; D is perhaps TRDD3 (6 bases). Trimming stripped 0 bases from V and 7 bases from J, with 32 bases between. The CDR3 length is 20 residues. Per the germline V gene, CDR1 is GEAIGNYY and CDR2 is EKD. In nucleotides, the CDR3 is TGTGCCTGTGACACCGGGGCGGCTAAGTCCTTTTCGTACTGGGCTGGTAAACTCATCTTT. This gives the protein CACDTGAAKSFSYWAGKLIF.

This clone was counted a few times. The genes are TRDV1 and TRDJ1; TRDD3 might be the D (10 bases). The length of the CDR3 is 22 residues. Looked up from germline, CDR1 is TSWWSYY and CDR2 is QGS. V gave up 0 bases and J gave up 4 bases, with 33 bases separating them. This chain's CDR3 is CALGELLRPSYWGIASGDKLIF. DNA of the CDR3: TGTGCTCTTGGGGAACTCTTAAGGCCTTCCTACTGGGGGATCGCCTCCGGCGATAAACTCATCTTT.

The chain recombines TRDV1 with TRDJ1, with TRDD3 matching 10 bases. Germline V lookup: CDR1 TSWWSYY, CDR2 QGS. This CDR3 has 19 residues. V dropped 1 base and J dropped 0; count of bases not matched to a gene: 11. The CDR3 spells CALGEPRTGGSRYTDKLIF. Written as DNA, the CDR3 is TGTGCTCTTGGGGAACCACGTACTGGGGGATCTCGGTACACCGATAAACTCATCTTT.